Presented here are 22 T cell receptor beta chains from one specimen sequenced in a study of blood T cell repertoires in COVID-19. Using immunoSEQ multiplex PCR, the repertoire was profiled, and TCRdb retains in-frame clones only, with some absent. Among some 95,000 clones listed, 76% were seen once. Material: peripheral blood. Source of these receptors: a man between 65 and 85 years old with acute or convalescent COVID-19.

This clone was observed a single time. The chain links TRBV5-6 to TRBJ1-4, with 7 bases matching TRBD1. Germline values: CDR1 SGHDT, CDR2 YYEEEE. There are 15 residues in the CDR3. V was pared by 3 bases and J by 4 bases, with 6 bases of the junction left unmatched. DNA for the CDR3: TGTGCCAGCAGCTCGCCGGGACAGTTTAATGAAAAACTGTTTTTT. Its protein is CASSSPGQFNEKLFF.

V is TRBV4-2 and J is TRBJ1-1, with 9 bases aligning to TRBD1. V shed 2 bases, J shed 3 bases, and the junction held 7 bases outside the gene matches. This CDR3 has 16 residues. Germline CDR1 reads LGHNA; CDR2 reads YNFKEQ. This chain's CDR3 is CASSQRGQGKDTEAFF. The CDR3 DNA is TGTGCCAGCAGCCAACGAGGACAGGGGAAGGACACTGAAGCTTTCTTT.

The V call is TRBV7-2, the J call TRBJ2-5, with TRBD1 matching 8 bases. The trim removed 1 base at V and 1 base at J, leaving 8 bases unmatched. The CDR3 is made up of 17 amino acids. The germline CDR1 and CDR2 sequences are SGHTA and FQGNSA. The CDR3 loop reads CASSLVGQGSPQETQYF. DNA of the CDR3: TGTGCCAGCAGCTTAGTAGGACAGGGAAGCCCCCAAGAGACCCAGTACTTC.

This sequence joins TRBV9 and TRBJ1-2; 7 nucleotides align to TRBD1. The CDR3 consists of 15 residues. Germline lookup yields CDR1 SGDLS and CDR2 YYNGEE. V lost 0 bases, J lost 6 bases, and 8 bases stayed unmatched. This chain's CDR3 is CASSVDRQGQDGYTF. In DNA form, the CDR3 reads TGTGCCAGCAGCGTAGATCGACAGGGTCAGGATGGCTACACCTTC.

The V gene is TRBV19, the J gene TRBJ1-5, with 8 bases fitting TRBD1. The V segment lost 3 bases and the J segment 6 bases; nucleotides outside the gene matches: 7. The CDR3 has 15 residues. The germline gives CDR1 LNHDA, CDR2 SQIVND (reference sequence). The CDR3 region is CASSIPGQGGQPQHF. The DNA for the CDR3 is TGTGCCAGTAGTATCCCCGGACAGGGAGGTCAGCCCCAGCATTTT.

J is TRBJ2-3 and V is TRBV7-3; 11 bases align to TRBD2. CDR1 is SGHTA, CDR2 FQGTGA, per germline. V lost 3 bases, J lost 4 bases, and 3 bases stayed unmatched. The CDR3 length is 15 residues. CDR3 sequence: CASSLTSGVADTQYF. The DNA for the CDR3 is TGTGCCAGCAGCTTGACTAGCGGGGTGGCAGATACGCAGTATTTT.

The chain's CDR3 is CATLGASNEKLFF. The CDR3 coding sequence is TGTGCCACCCTAGGGGCCTCTAATGAAAAACTGTTTTTT. The chain couples TRBV6-5 to TRBJ1-4, with D possibly matching TRBD1 (5 bases). The length of the CDR3 is 13 residues. The germline CDR1 and CDR2 sequences are MNHEY and SVGAGI. Trimming took off 10 bases at V and 3 bases at J, with 12 bases between the two ends.

On this clone itself: Additional DNA sequences in this sample encode the identical CDR3. The chain carries TRBV5-1 and TRBJ1-1; D unresolved. The V gene's germline CDR1 is SGHRS and CDR2 YFSETQ. Trimming took 0 bases from V and 1 from J, leaving 7 bases between them. The CDR3 is 14 residues long. This chain's CDR3 is CASSLGPGNTEAFF. The DNA for the CDR3 is TGCGCCAGCAGCTTGGGGCCAGGGAACACTGAAGCTTTCTTT.

V and J are TRBV19 and TRBJ1-1; 8 bases line up with TRBD1. Trimming at V came to 1 base and at J to 5 bases, leaving 6 bases not matched to a gene. The CDR3 has 15 residues. Germline-derived CDR1 and CDR2 are LNHDA and SQIVND (reference sequence). In nucleotides, the CDR3 is TGTGCCAGTAGTATAGGACAGGGGCAGAGGACTGAAGCTTTCTTT. Protein product: CASSIGQGQRTEAFF.

The V gene is TRBV6-2 or TRBV6-3, the J gene TRBJ2-7; no reliable D call. The CDR3 consists of 15 residues. V lost 1 base, J lost 3 bases, and 13 bases lay in between. CDR1 is MNHEY and CDR2 is SVGEGT in the germline V gene. The CDR3 protein is CASSYFDGSDYEQYF. Here the CDR3 DNA reads TGTGCCAGCAGTTACTTCGACGGGTCGGACTACGAGCAGTACTTC.

This chain uses TRBV5-1 with TRBJ2-4; no reliable D call. The CDR3 totals 14 residues. V was pared by 0 bases and J by 3 bases, with 7 bases between. CDR1 and CDR2 (germline): SGHRS, YFSETQ. The CDR3 DNA reads TGCGCCAGCAGCTTGGCCTTCAGCAAAAACATTCAGTACTTC. Protein product: CASSLAFSKNIQYF.

The rearrangement uses TRBV28 and TRBJ1-6, with 7 positions matching TRBD1. Trimming removed 5 bases from V and 7 bases from J; junction bases left unmatched: 8. This CDR3 comprises 15 residues. CDR1 MDHEN and CDR2 SYDVKM come from the germline V gene. CDR3 amino acids: CASSQMTGRNSPLHF. The CDR3 bases are TGTGCCAGCAGTCAGATGACAGGGAGGAATTCACCCCTCCACTTT.

The chain employs TRBV2 and TRBJ1-1, with no clear D. V dropped 3 bases and J dropped 1 base, with 6 bases sitting between them. CDR3 length: 13 residues. Germline CDR1 and CDR2: SNHLY and FYNNEI. The CDR3 DNA reads TGTGCCAGCAGTGATTCAGGGAACACTGAAGCTTTCTTT. Translating it yields CASSDSGNTEAFF.

This clone has just one count. The chain carries TRBV6-5 and TRBJ1-5; TRBD1 agrees at 8 bases. Germline CDR1 and CDR2: MNHEY and SVGAGI. This CDR3 has 14 amino acids. J was trimmed by 5 bases and V by 7 bases; bases with no gene match: 7. The CDR3 protein is CASKDRVGDQPQHF. Here the CDR3 DNA reads TGTGCCAGCAAGGACAGGGTTGGGGATCAGCCCCAGCATTTT.

The chain links TRBV18 to TRBJ1-2, with 9 bases aligning to TRBD1. Germline trimming cut 2 bases from V and 4 bases from J; bases unmatched to any gene: 5. The CDR3 totals 15 residues. Germline CDR1 is KGHSH and CDR2 is LQKENI. DNA for the CDR3: TGTGCCAGCTCACCAACGACAGGGGGAGTCTATGGCTACACCTTC. Amino acid sequence: CASSPTTGGVYGYTF.

The chain combines TRBV27 with TRBJ2-2, with TRBD2 matching over 9 bases. Trimming at V came to 3 bases and at J to 2 bases, leaving 19 bases not matched to a gene. This CDR3 has 21 amino acids. Germline-derived CDR1 and CDR2 are MNHEY and SMNVEV (reference sequence). CDR3 sequence reads: CASSFRREGRFARSNTGELFF. The CDR3 region has the DNA TGTGCCAGCAGTTTTAGGCGGGAGGGCCGGTTCGCGAGAAGCAACACCGGGGAGCTGTTTTTT.

This chain joins TRBV2 and TRBJ2-1; TRBD1 agrees at 8 bases. This CDR3 contains 14 residues. From germline, CDR1 is SNHLY and CDR2 FYNNEI. The J segment lost 7 bases and the V segment lost 6 bases, leaving 8 bases of the junction unmatched. CDR3 sequence reads: CASRFGQGGNEQFF. For the CDR3, the DNA is TGTGCCAGCAGGTTTGGACAGGGTGGGAATGAGCAGTTCTTC.

The chain has TRBV2 and TRBJ2-1; 10 bases align to TRBD2. Looked up from germline, CDR1 is SNHLY and CDR2 is FYNNEI. With V trimmed by 7 bases and J by 3 bases, 6 bases remained unmatched. The CDR3 contains 15 residues. The CDR3 loop is CASKREGPYYNEQFF. Here the CDR3 DNA reads TGTGCCAGCAAGCGGGAGGGCCCTTACTACAATGAGCAGTTCTTC.

This clone was observed a few times. This chain uses TRBV6-2 or TRBV6-3 with TRBJ2-6, with D possibly matching TRBD1 (7 bases). Deletions cut 0 bases from V and 0 bases from J, with 18 bases between. CDR1 is MNHEY and CDR2 is SVGEGT in the germline V gene. This CDR3 has 20 amino acids. CDR3 loop: CASSYSPQGGPSSGANVLTF. The CDR3 nucleotides are TGTGCCAGCAGTTACTCGCCTCAGGGGGGCCCGAGCTCTGGGGCCAACGTCCTGACTTTC.

This rearrangement joins TRBV27 to TRBJ2-6, with a tentative D call TRBD1 (8 bases). Trimming removed 4 bases from V and 0 bases from J, with 19 bases in between. The CDR3 loop spans 19 amino acids. Germline CDR1 is MNHEY and CDR2 is SMNVEV (reference sequence). The CDR3 DNA reads as TGTGCCAGCAGTTCGAAAAGGACAGGGACTACCTCTGGGGCCAACGTCCTGACTTTC. Its translation is CASSSKRTGTTSGANVLTF.

The V gene is TRBV18, the J gene TRBJ1-2; D remains unclear. Germline V gives CDR1 KGHSH, CDR2 LQKENI. The V end lost 1 base, the J end lost 5 bases, and 14 bases lay between the germline ends. The length of the CDR3 is 15 residues. CDR3 sequence reads: CASSPLPLVYYGYTF. The CDR3 nucleotides read TGTGCCAGCTCACCACTGCCACTGGTCTATTATGGCTACACCTTC.

V and J are TRBV7-2 and TRBJ2-1; D is ambiguous. The CDR3 is 14 amino acids. V was pared by 0 bases and J by 0 bases, with 3 bases between. Germline V gene lookup returns CDR1 SGHTA and CDR2 FQGNSA. The CDR3 loop reads CASSLARSYNEQFF. CDR3 coding DNA: TGTGCCAGCAGCTTAGCGCGCTCCTACAATGAGCAGTTCTTC.